This T cell receptor (beta chain) was sequenced during a study of blood T cell repertoires in COVID-19. In the study overall: T cells, B-cell-depleted T cells, or PBMCs supplied cDNA or gDNA.

The repertoire was sequenced with immunoSEQ multiplex PCR; TCRdb's copy has only in-frame clones and lacks some. The profile shows under 75,000 clones, 80% to 90% of them singletons. Germline-derived CDR1 and CDR2 are SGHRS and YFSETQ. The CDR3 spans 13 residues. V was cut by 0 bases and J by 5 bases, with 6 bases left in between. Of note for this clone: This sample also contains other DNA sequences that code for the same CDR3.

The specimen was peripheral blood. This sequence joins TRBV5-1 and TRBJ1-5, with D hard to call. This TCR was sampled from a human donor in a cohort sampled during active COVID-19. CDR3 amino acids: CASSLGLDQPQHF. The CDR3 DNA is TGCGCCAGCAGCTTGGGCCTAGATCAGCCCCAGCATTTT.